Listed below are T cell receptor beta chains from one sample, sequenced in a study of CXCR3-negative and CXCR3-positive naive CD8 T cells. TCRdb reprocessed the 5' RACE reads and stores each CDR3 protein as one record, lacking DNA. This listing includes fewer than 90,000 distinct CDR3 sequences. Sequences were obtained from naive CXCR3- CD8+ T cells from blood. These receptor sequences come from a human donor in good health. Some clones in this sample may be carry-over from other donors' samples. Each CDR3 is given with its conserved first and last residue. Fields, in order: CDR3 length, J gene, V gene, CDR3 protein.

15 | TRBJ2-3 | TRBV28 | CASSLEVTSTDTQYF
11 | TRBJ2-7 | TRBV29-1 | CSVEGKYEQYF
14 | TRBJ2-7 | TRBV15 | CATSRAGTDREQYF
14 | TRBJ1-6 | TRBV27 | CASRWTGGNSPLHF
16 | TRBJ2-7 | TRBV29-1 | CSVVGGGRQGFYEQYF
14 | TRBJ2-7 | TRBV12-5 | CASPSERTTYEQYF
16 | TRBJ1-5 | TRBV5-1 | CASKMRDRGHNQPQHF
13 | TRBJ2-7 | TRBV4-1 | CASSQDEGPEQYF
14 | TRBJ2-7 | TRBV19 | CASSMTVTDYEQYF
12 | TRBJ2-1 | TRBV11-2 | CASSLDSSLEFF
13 | TRBJ2-1 | TRBV14 | CASSQTGYNEQFF
16 | TRBJ2-2 | TRBV29-1 | CSVEESGWRNTGELFF